This is a list of T cell receptor beta chains from one sample in a study of blood T cell repertoires in COVID-19. This table comes from immunoSEQ multiplex PCR, and its TCRdb copy is limited to in-frame clones, with some not included. The repertoire holds 97,000 or so clones, with about four fifths as singletons. Input material: peripheral blood. These receptors were obtained from a woman aged 80 or older with active or convalescent COVID-19. Each CDR3 is given with its conserved first and last residue. The D gene is left open where the match is weak. Size is stated for part of the rows, as once, few or many counts, or as a class when the clone is expanded.

J	size	D	V	CDR3	DNA
TRBJ2-5	-	TRBD1	TRBV5-1	CASSPGQQQETQYF	TGTGCCAGCAGCCCGGGACAGCAACAAGAGACCCAGTACTTC
TRBJ1-1	-	-	TRBV18	CASSPPGPSNTEAFF	TGTGCCAGCTCACCACCGGGGCCGTCGAACACTGAAGCTTTCTTT
TRBJ2-3	-	-	TRBV5-6	CASSGGAASTDTQYF	TGTGCCAGCAGCGGGGGGGCCGCGAGCACAGATACGCAGTATTTT
TRBJ1-3	-	-	TRBV18	CASSPSHSGNTIYF	TGTGCCAGCTCACCATCACACTCTGGAAACACCATATATTTT
TRBJ1-5	few	TRBD1	TRBV2	CASRADRVGNQPQHF	TGTGCCAGCAGGGCAGACAGGGTAGGCAATCAGCCCCAGCATTTT
TRBJ1-1	-	TRBD1	TRBV6-5	CASSYWGQGETEAFF	TGTGCCAGCAGTTACTGGGGACAGGGGGAAACTGAAGCTTTCTTT
TRBJ2-3	once	-	TRBV7-8	CASSLTDRTTDTQYF	TGTGCCAGCAGCCTAACAGACAGGACCACAGATACGCAGTATTTT
TRBJ1-2	-	-	TRBV19	CASSIDLVYGYTF	TGTGCCAGTAGTATAGATCTCGTCTATGGCTACACCTTC
TRBJ1-2	-	-	TRBV7-2	CASSLSRLNYGYTF	TGTGCCAGCAGCTTGTCCAGACTTAACTATGGCTACACCTTC
TRBJ1-1	-	TRBD1	TRBV5-1	CASSLGTGPLVNTEAFF	TGCGCCAGCAGCTTGGGGACAGGGCCCCTTGTGAACACTGAAGCTTTCTTT